Shown below are 9 T cell receptor beta chains from a single sample sequenced in a study of T cells after yellow fever vaccination. TCRdb reprocessed the 5' RACE reads via MiXCR and lists one record per CDR3 protein. The data hold some 340,000 distinct CDR3 sequences, with around 11% observed a single time. The sequencing here drew on CD4+ T cells sorted from PBMCs, taken 45 days after the yellow fever booster vaccination. The receptor source for this set is a young man who received the YFV17D yellow fever vaccine.

The sample holds a few counts of this clonotype. V gene TRBV5-1 combines with J gene TRBJ2-7; D is perhaps TRBD2 (5 bases). V dropped 4 bases and J dropped 5 bases, with 19 bases sitting between them. The germline V gene has CDR1 SGHRS and CDR2 YFSETQ. The CDR3 contains 15 residues. The CDR3 bases are TGCGCCAGCAGCCCGACGGGGATTGTCGTCGACGAGCAGTACTTC. Protein sequence: CASSPTGIVVDEQYF.

Only a few counts were recorded for this clonotype. The V gene is TRBV13, the J gene TRBJ1-2, with 7 bases identical to TRBD1. Germline CDR1 PRHDT, CDR2 FYEKMQ (reference sequence). The CDR3 is 13 residues long. The V segment lost 2 bases and the J segment 7 bases; nucleotides outside the gene matches: 4. For the CDR3, the DNA is TGTGCCAGCAGCTTATATGCAGGGGGTGGCTACACCTTC. This codes for CASSLYAGGGYTF.

The chain uses TRBV3-1 and TRBJ1-2; D gene unclear. From germline, CDR1 is LGHDT and CDR2 YNNKEL (reference sequence). The germline V and J ends were trimmed by 0 bases and 8 bases, with 16 bases remaining between them. CDR3 length: 15 residues. CDR3 coding DNA: TGTGCCAGCAGCCAAGAAAATACGGTGACGGGGGGCTACACCTTC. Translation: CASSQENTVTGGYTF.

The chain joins TRBV4-1 to TRBJ2-7, with a weak D call TRBD2 (6 bases). The germline V gene encodes CDR1 MGHRA and CDR2 YSYEKL. V lost 3 bases, J lost 7 bases, and 16 bases lay in between. The CDR3 is made up of 14 amino acids. The chain's CDR3 is CASSHLLGTGEQYV. CDR3 DNA sequence: TGCGCCAGCAGCCACCTCCTTGGGACTGGAGAGCAGTACGTC.

This sequence joins TRBV3-1 and TRBJ1-2, with D perhaps matching TRBD1 (5 bases). Trimming cost V 1 base and J 0 bases, with 6 bases left between them. The CDR3 is made up of 14 amino acids. CDR1 and CDR2 from the germline V gene are LGHDT and YNNKEL (reference sequence). The DNA of the CDR3 is TGTGCCAGCAGCCAAGGACAGACTAACTATGGCTACACCTTC. Amino acids: CASSQGQTNYGYTF. The whole variable domain, remainder taken from reference TRBV3-1 and TRBJ1-2, is DTAVSQTPKYLVTQMGNDKSIKCEQNLGHDTMYWYKQDSKKFLKIMFSYNNKELIINETVPNRFSPKSPDKAHLNLHINSLELGDSAVYFCASSQGQTNYGYTFGSGTRLTVV.

The sample holds a few counts of this clonotype. The chain joins TRBV5-1 to TRBJ2-5, with TRBD1 identical over 7 bases. The CDR3 length is 15 residues. The trim removed 2 bases at V and 2 bases at J, leaving 6 bases unmatched. Germline-derived CDR1 and CDR2 are SGHRS and YFSETQ. CDR3 amino acids: CASSFSPGQQETQYF. CDR3 DNA: TGCGCCAGCAGCTTTTCGCCGGGACAGCAAGAGACCCAGTACTTC. Full variable domain (remainder filled in from reference TRBV5-1 and TRBJ2-5): KAGVTQTPRYLIKTRGQQVTLSCSPISGHRSVSWYQQTPGQGLQFLFEYFSETQRNKGNFPGRFSGRQFSNSRSEMNVSTLELGDSALYLCASSFSPGQQETQYFGPGTRLLVL.

The genes are TRBV5-1 and TRBJ1-6, with D unclear. The CDR3 has 12 residues. Germline lookup yields CDR1 SGHRS and CDR2 YFSETQ. Trimming shortened V by 4 bases and J by 10 bases, and 9 bases separated the two germline ends. The CDR3 coding sequence is TGCGCCAGCAGCCAGGACGCCTCACCCCTCCACTTT. Protein: CASSQDASPLHF.

This clonotype has just a few counts. The chain joins TRBV10-3 to TRBJ2-5, with TRBD1 identical over 7 bases. There are 14 residues in the CDR3. Unmatched junction bases numbered 9, after V lost 4 bases and J lost 7 bases. Germline CDR1 reads ENHRY; CDR2 reads SYGVKD. The CDR3 loop is CAISANDRVGTQYF. DNA of the CDR3: TGTGCCATCAGTGCAAACGACAGGGTTGGGACCCAGTACTTC.

The chain is built from TRBV5-1 and TRBJ2-7; 8 bases align to TRBD2. Germline assignment: CDR1 SGHRS and CDR2 YFSETQ. The CDR3 totals 16 residues. Trimming removed 0 bases from V and 0 bases from J; junction bases left unmatched: 5. CDR3 bases: TGCGCCAGCAGCTTGGCCCCGGGACTAGGCTCCTACGAGCAGTACGTC. Its translation: CASSLAPGLGSYEQYV.